Shown below are 8 T cell receptor beta chains from a single sample sequenced in a study of regulatory T cells in long-lasting Graves disease. According to the study, TCR beta libraries were built with iRepertoire HTBI primers and CDR3-region Arm-PCR. MiXCR was run by TCRdb on the multiplex PCR reads, yielding one entry per CDR3 protein. The sample yields 620,000 or so distinct CDR3 sequences, around 15% seen once. Time point given: newly diagnosed GD, antithyroid drugs for less than 3 months. PBMC-derived RNA was used for the TCR library. This same sample was also part of a study on T cells in Graves' hyperthyroidism and ophthalmopathy.

Sequencing used peripheral blood mononuclear cells (PBMCs), obtained at new diagnosis, from a patient treated with antithyroid drugs. The receptors shown here come from a woman younger than 45 with Graves disease.

The chain links TRBV20-1 to TRBJ1-2; unclear D gene. The CDR3 covers 15 residues. Germline CDR1 reads DFQATT; CDR2 reads SNEGSKA (reference sequence). V gave up 0 bases and J gave up 1 base, with 12 bases separating them. This chain's CDR3 is CSARDPKTVNYGYTF. The CDR3 nucleotides are TGCAGTGCTAGAGACCCCAAGACGGTTAACTATGGCTACACCTTC.

The rearrangement links TRBV20-1 to TRBJ1-2, with TRBD1 identical over 12 bases. CDR1 and CDR2 from the germline V gene are DFQATT and SNEGSKA (reference sequence). The junction had 6 bases not matched to a gene; V was cut back by 0 bases and J by 7 bases. CDR3 size: 15 residues. CDR3: CSARDIGTGGFGYTF. DNA for the CDR3: TGCAGTGCTAGAGATATAGGGACAGGGGGCTTTGGCTACACCTTC.

The gene calls are TRBV28 and TRBJ2-2; D call uncertain. Deletions cut 7 bases from V and 1 base from J, with 7 bases between. The CDR3 consists of 13 residues. Germline-derived CDR1 and CDR2 are MDHEN and SYDVKM. The CDR3 sequence: CASKTVNTGELFF. As DNA, the CDR3 is TGTGCCAGCAAAACGGTGAACACCGGGGAGCTGTTTTTT.

The chain couples TRBV27 to TRBJ2-7, with D unresolved. The CDR3 sequence is 13 residues long. V was trimmed by 6 bases and J by 5 bases, leaving 14 bases between them. In germline, CDR1 is MNHEY, CDR2 SMNVEV (reference sequence). In nucleotides, the CDR3 is TGTGCCAGCAGGACGAGCTTACGGGACGAGCAGTACTTC. This translates into CASRTSLRDEQYF.

CDR3 bases: TGCGCCAGCAGCCAGAGGCCGCTTAGCGGGAGGGGGAATGAGCAGTTCTTC. This translates into CASSQRPLSGRGNEQFF. J is TRBJ2-1 and V is TRBV4-1; 11 bases are shared with TRBD2. Unmatched junction bases numbered 11, after V lost 3 bases and J lost 7 bases. CDR1 and CDR2 (germline): MGHRA, YSYEKL. This CDR3 comprises 17 residues.

This clonotype was found a few times. This may arise from a read error, as a much more abundant clone is one base away. The genes are TRBV7-2 and TRBJ2-1, with a weak D call TRBD2 (6 bases). This CDR3 spans 14 amino acids. Germline V gives CDR1 SGHTA, CDR2 FQGNSA. The CDR3 DNA is TGTGTCAGCAGCTTAAAGCGGGCGTACAATGAGCAGTTCTTC. Its translation is CVSSLKRAYNEQFF.

The chain recombines TRBV6-1 with TRBJ2-6; D unresolved. This CDR3 has 14 residues. Germline lookup yields CDR1 MNHNS and CDR2 SASEGT. Between the trimmed V and J ends, which lost 6 bases and 1 base, there was a span of 7 bases. As DNA, the CDR3 is TGTGCCAGCAGACAGCAATCTGGGGCCAACGTCCTGACTTTC. Translating it yields CASRQQSGANVLTF.

The sample holds a few counts of this clonotype. This CDR3 reads CASSPEGTGGPMNTEAFF. CDR3 bases: TGTGCCAGCAGCCCCGAGGGGACAGGGGGCCCTATGAACACTGAAGCTTTCTTT. This chain joins TRBV7-6 and TRBJ1-1, with 12 positions matching TRBD1. Trimming at V came to 5 bases and at J to 0 bases, leaving 10 bases not matched to a gene. The length of the CDR3 is 18 residues. From germline, CDR1 is SGHVS and CDR2 FNYEAQ.